One and the same sample provided the 10 T cell receptor beta chains below, sequenced in a study of shared clonotypes between healthy human individuals. Using immunoSEQ multiplex PCR, the repertoire was profiled, and TCRdb retains in-frame clones only, with some absent. The table shows roughly 660,000 clones, with 90% occurring only once. Source material: memory CD8+ T cells from PBMCs. Specified subset: CD45RO+ cells pooled with CCR7-negative TemRA cells. These receptor sequences come from a man aged 18 to 30 in good health. Some clones in this sample may be carry-over from other donors' samples.

V and J are TRBV11-2 and TRBJ2-5; tentative D call: TRBD1 (6 bases). The CDR3 covers 13 residues. Germline V gene data show CDR1 as SGHAT and CDR2 as FQNNGV. V was pared by 2 bases and J by 5 bases, with 9 bases between. The CDR3 region has the DNA TGTGCCAGCAGCTTAAGGGGGTACGAGACCCAGTACTTC. Translating gives CASSLRGYETQYF.

The chain has TRBV27 and TRBJ1-1; no reliable D call. In germline, CDR1 is MNHEY, CDR2 SMNVEV (reference sequence). Deletions cut 3 bases from V and 1 base from J, with 6 bases between. The CDR3 spans 13 residues. The DNA of the CDR3 is TGTGCCAGCAGTTTGACGAGGAACACTGAAGCTTTCTTT. It encodes CASSLTRNTEAFF.

J is TRBJ2-2 and V is TRBV9; D remains ambiguous. Germline assignment: CDR1 SGDLS and CDR2 YYNGEE. V lost 0 bases to trimming and J lost 1 base, with 22 bases between them. The CDR3 consists of 20 residues. The DNA of the CDR3 is TGTGCCAGCAGCGTAGTTGCAGGACCAATCATAGAAAGGAACACCGGGGAGCTGTTTTTT. Protein sequence: CASSVVAGPIIERNTGELFF.

This clone was seen once. The V gene is TRBV27, the J gene TRBJ1-2; TRBD1 aligns across 7 bases. J was trimmed by 0 bases and V by 5 bases; bases with no gene match: 12. Per the germline V gene, CDR1 is MNHEY and CDR2 is SMNVEV (reference sequence). The CDR3 runs 17 residues. The CDR3 is CASSALQGWAANYGYTF. The CDR3 nucleotides are TGTGCCAGCAGTGCCTTACAGGGGTGGGCAGCTAACTATGGCTACACCTTC.

The chain carries TRBV6-4 and TRBJ2-1; D might be TRBD1 or TRBD2, each matching 5 bases. Looked up from germline, CDR1 is MRHNA and CDR2 is SNTAGT. Trimming removed 3 bases at V and 6 bases at J, with 12 bases between. The CDR3 spans 14 residues. Here the CDR3 reads CASSDLGTPNEQFF. CDR3 DNA: TGTGCCAGCAGTGATTTAGGGACCCCCAATGAGCAGTTCTTC.

This chain links TRBV2 with TRBJ2-1; TRBD1 or TRBD2 may be the D gene (5 bases each). Trimming cost V 0 bases and J 5 bases, with 17 bases left between them. The CDR3 runs to 17 residues. CDR1 and CDR2 (germline): SNHLY, FYNNEI. The CDR3 here is CASSEAHPKGPHNEQFF. The CDR3, as DNA: TGTGCCAGCAGTGAAGCTCACCCTAAGGGACCACACAATGAGCAGTTCTTC.

This chain links TRBV7-7 with TRBJ2-5; D is uncertain. Trimming stripped 4 bases from V and 5 bases from J, with 20 bases between. Germline V gives CDR1 SSHAT, CDR2 FNYEAQ (reference sequence). The CDR3 length is 16 residues. Here the CDR3 reads CASSYRVVDSRETQYF. The DNA for the CDR3 is TGTGCCAGCAGCTACCGGGTAGTGGATTCAAGGGAGACCCAGTACTTC. The variable domain in full, with the rest retrieved from reference TRBV7-7 and TRBJ2-5, is GAGVSQSPRYKVTKRGQDVTLRCDPISSHATLYWYQQALGQGPEFLTYFNYEAQPDKSGLPSDRFSAERPEGSISTLTIQRTEQRDSAMYRCASSYRVVDSRETQYFGPGTRLLVL.

V and J are TRBV9 and TRBJ2-3; 9 positions agree with TRBD1. The V gene's germline CDR1 is SGDLS and CDR2 YYNGEE. CDR3 length equals 15 residues. The ends lost 4 bases at V and 5 bases at J; junction bases unmatched: 8. The CDR3 sequence: CASSLTGGLGDTQYF. The CDR3 region has the DNA TGTGCCAGCAGCTTAACAGGGGGCCTCGGAGATACGCAGTATTTT. Using reference TRBV9 and TRBJ2-3 for the parts outside the CDR3, the full variable domain is DSGVTQTPKHLITATGQRVTLRCSPRSGDLSVYWYQQSLDQGLQFLIQYYNGEERAKGNILERFSAQQFPDLHSELNLSSLELGDSALYFCASSLTGGLGDTQYFGPGTRLTVL.

The chain has TRBV7-9 and TRBJ2-1, with D unclear. Per germline, CDR1 SEHNR and CDR2 FQNEAQ (reference sequence). The CDR3 loop spans 11 amino acids. V lost 5 bases, J lost 4 bases, and 3 bases lay in between. The DNA of the CDR3 is TGTGCCAGCAGCAAGTACAATGAGCAGTTCTTC. Encoded protein: CASSKYNEQFF.

The V gene is TRBV5-1, the J gene TRBJ2-1, with TRBD1 as a possible D gene (5 bases). Germline V lookup: CDR1 SGHRS, CDR2 YFSETQ. The CDR3 length is 16 residues. Trimming pared 0 bases from V and 8 bases from J, leaving 18 bases between. The CDR3 DNA reads as TGCGCCAGCAGCTTGGAAGGACAACCCTGGGGCCATGAGCAGTTCTTC. Translating it yields CASSLEGQPWGHEQFF.